The subject of this entry is one TCR beta chain. The antigen is unknown. In the library, each TCR cDNA molecule bore its own unique molecular identifier. Via MiXCR, TCRdb re-called the 5' RACE reads, giving one row per CDR3 protein. The table shows roughly 72,000 distinct CDR3 sequences, with over 7% occurring only once. This sample was included in a study of spatial heterogeneity in lung cancer. About the study: Each unique TCR and UMI combination was seen more than ten times on average in raw reads. Points from the study as a whole: Blood showed ubiquitous tumor TCRs more often at resection than at routine follow-up.

The CDR3 loop spans 15 amino acids. Germline V lookup: CDR1 DFQATT, CDR2 SNEGSKA (reference sequence). Losses at the gene ends were 0 bases for V and 4 bases for J; bases not matched to a gene: 4. Time point reported: blood at routine non-recurrence follow-up after resection. Whole RNA was taken from tumor, nontumor lung or frozen PBMC; it was then sequenced unsorted. The V gene is TRBV20-1, the J gene TRBJ2-7; TRBD1 agrees at 12 bases. This clonotype was sampled from a female donor with early-stage non-small cell lung cancer. The sample here was PBMCs, taken at follow-up. The CDR3 region has the DNA TGCAGTGCTAGAGATCTGGGACAGGGGGCGTACGAGCAGTACTTC. Its protein is CSARDLGQGAYEQYF.